This is a list of T cell receptor beta chains from one sample in a study of siplizumab effects on memory and regulatory T cells. TCRdb's copy holds only in-frame clones and misses some; the assay was immunoSEQ multiplex PCR. This sample has 80,000 to 130,000 clones, with around 94% found just once. The source material was Tregs sorted from blood. Receptors originate from a human donor in good health. The CDR3 runs from the conserved cysteine through the conserved F or W. Fields, in order: D gene, V gene, J gene, clone size, CDR3 DNA, CDR3 protein. D genes are given only for firm matches. Rows may omit the clone size; those that give it use once, few, many or a size class.

>NA|TRBV7-6|TRBJ1-2|NA
TGTGCCAGCAGCTTACAGCAGGGGATCGGCTACGGCTACACCTTC
CASSLQQGIGYGYTF
>NA|TRBV7-7|TRBJ1-1|once
TGTGCCAGCAGCCCAGGGGCAGGTGAAGCTTTCTTT
CASSPGAGEAFF
>NA|TRBV28|TRBJ1-2|NA
TGTGCCAGCAGTTATCGGGGGGGATCCTATGGCTACACCTTC
CASSYRGGSYGYTF
>NA|TRBV6-6|TRBJ2-7|NA
TGTGCCAGCGGGCCCTGGACTTACGAGCAGTACTTC
CASGPWTYEQYF
>TRBD2|TRBV7-9|TRBJ2-1|NA
TGTGCCAGCAGCTTAGTTGGACTAGCCCACTTAAAGGCCAATGAGCAGTTCTTC
CASSLVGLAHLKANEQFF
>NA|TRBV10-2|TRBJ2-5|NA
TGCGCCAGCAGCGGATTGTTGTGGGAGCAAGAGACCCAGTACTTC
CASSGLLWEQETQYF
>NA|TRBV27|TRBJ2-2|NA
TGTGCCAGCAGTTTTAGCAGGGCTTACACCGGGGAGCTGTTTTTT
CASSFSRAYTGELFF
>NA|TRBV5-1|TRBJ2-5|NA
TGCGCCAGCAGCTTTCAGGGAAGGGAAGAGACCCAGTACTTC
CASSFQGREETQYF
>NA|TRBV4-1|TRBJ1-2|NA
TGCGCCAGCAGCCAAGGTGGGATGGCCCTCTATGGCTACACCTTC
CASSQGGMALYGYTF
>TRBD2|TRBV19|TRBJ2-3|NA
TGTGCCAGTAGTACGGGACTAGCGGGAGGCTCAGATACGCAGTATTTT
CASSTGLAGGSDTQYF
>TRBD2|TRBV6-1|TRBJ2-7|NA
TGTGCCAGCAGTGCGCGCGGGAGGGATTACGAGCAGTACTTC
CASSARGRDYEQYF
>NA|TRBV28|TRBJ2-1|NA
TGTGCCAGCAGTTGGGGCCTCTTTACAGGGTCGCAGTTCTTC
CASSWGLFTGSQFF
>TRBD1|TRBV18|TRBJ1-2|NA
TGTGCCAGCTCACCAGAGCAGGGGGTCCATGGCTACACCTTC
CASSPEQGVHGYTF
>NA|TRBV5-6|TRBJ2-7|NA
TGTGCCAGCAGCCGGGGATTTGACTACGAGCAGTACTTC
CASSRGFDYEQYF
>NA|TRBV7-9|TRBJ2-7|once
TGTGCCAGCAGCTTAAAGGTGGGGCGAAGTAGGGGCGAGCAGTACTTC
CASSLKVGRSRGEQYF
>TRBD2|TRBV28|TRBJ2-7|NA
TGTGCCAGCAGGCGAACTAGCGGGATTACCTACGAGCAGTACTTC
CASRRTSGITYEQYF
>NA|TRBV28|TRBJ2-7|NA
TGTGCCAGCAGTTTAATAGGGGCGGCCTACGAGCAGTACTTC
CASSLIGAAYEQYF
>NA|TRBV6-5|TRBJ2-6|NA
TGTGCCAGCAGTTACTGGAACTCTGGGGCCAACGTCCTGACTTTC
CASSYWNSGANVLTF
>NA|TRBV7-9|TRBJ2-3|NA
TGTGCCAGCAGCTCCCCCAGTCGACAGGACCGTAGCACAGATACGCAGTATTTT
CASSSPSRQDRSTDTQYF
>NA|TRBV7-6|TRBJ2-7|NA
TGTGCCAGCAGCTTAGTTTATGGGGACTACGAGCAGTACTTC
CASSLVYGDYEQYF
>NA|TRBV18|TRBJ1-4|NA
TGTGCCAGCTCACCCTACCCATACAGAGTACCAAATGAAAAACTGTTTTTT
CASSPYPYRVPNEKLFF
>TRBD1|TRBV30|TRBJ2-7|once
TGTGCCTGGAGTGTAGGGGGCACCTCCTTTGGGCAGTACTTC
CAWSVGGTSFGQYF
>TRBD2|TRBV7-2|TRBJ2-5|NA
TGTGCCAGCAGCCCGGGGGCACTAGCGGGAGGTGAGACCCAGTACTTC
CASSPGALAGGETQYF
>TRBD2|TRBV2|TRBJ2-1|NA
TGTGCCAGCAGCGGGACTAGCGGGAGGGTCCGCCCCTGGGATGAGCAGTTCTTC
CASSGTSGRVRPWDEQFF
>NA|TRBV6-1|TRBJ2-1|NA
TGTGCCAGCAGTGCGGGTCAACCCTACAATGAGCAGTTCTTC
CASSAGQPYNEQFF
>NA|TRBV18|TRBJ1-2|NA
TGTGCCAGCTCACCACTCCTCAGGGGCTACTATGGCTACACCTTC
CASSPLLRGYYGYTF
>NA|TRBV10-3|TRBJ2-5|few
TGTGCCATCGGGGATGACAGCCAAGAGACCCAGTACTTC
CAIGDDSQETQYF
>NA|TRBV27|TRBJ2-1|NA
TGTGCCAGCAGCCGCATGGGGGCGGGATGGAGCTCCTACAATGAGCAGTTCTTC
CASSRMGAGWSSYNEQFF
>TRBD1|TRBV27|TRBJ1-4|NA
TGTGCCAGCGTGCCGTCGGGACAGGGGGATCAGCGGGATGAAAAACTGTTTTTT
CASVPSGQGDQRDEKLFF
>NA|TRBV20-1|TRBJ2-1|NA
TGCAGTGCTAGAGTCTTCGATGAGCAGTTCTTC
CSARVFDEQFF
>NA|TRBV20-1|TRBJ2-7|once
TGCAGTGAGGGCACCCTCTACGAGCAGTACTTC
CSEGTLYEQYF
>NA|TRBV11-1|TRBJ1-2|NA
TGTGCCAGCAGCTTTCCCAGCGGTGCCCAGTGGGGCTACACCTTC
CASSFPSGAQWGYTF
>NA|TRBV9|TRBJ2-7|NA
TGTGCCAGCAATTTCGTCGGGGGCCCCCCAATAAACTACGAGCAGTACTTC
CASNFVGGPPINYEQYF
>NA|TRBV6-5|TRBJ1-4|NA
TGTGCCAGCAGTTACAAGACAGCGTTGAATGAAAAACTGTTTTTT
CASSYKTALNEKLFF
>NA|TRBV18|TRBJ1-5|NA
TGTGCCAGCTCATTTTTCCCGGGACAAACCGATCAGCCCCAGCATTTT
CASSFFPGQTDQPQHF
>NA|TRBV11-2|TRBJ2-7|NA
TGTGCCAGCAGCTTAGCTCCGGGTTCCTACGAGCAGTACTTC
CASSLAPGSYEQYF
>TRBD1|TRBV28|TRBJ1-2|NA
TGTGCCAGCAGTTTGGGGACAGGGGGACGCGACTACACCTTC
CASSLGTGGRDYTF
>NA|TRBV11-3|TRBJ1-2|NA
TGTGCCAGCAGCTTCTCGGGGGGACTTGGCTACACCTTC
CASSFSGGLGYTF
>NA|TRBV28|TRBJ1-1|NA
TGTGCCAGCAGTTTTGGTCAGGGCAGCAGAATGAACACTGAAGCTTTCTTT
CASSFGQGSRMNTEAFF